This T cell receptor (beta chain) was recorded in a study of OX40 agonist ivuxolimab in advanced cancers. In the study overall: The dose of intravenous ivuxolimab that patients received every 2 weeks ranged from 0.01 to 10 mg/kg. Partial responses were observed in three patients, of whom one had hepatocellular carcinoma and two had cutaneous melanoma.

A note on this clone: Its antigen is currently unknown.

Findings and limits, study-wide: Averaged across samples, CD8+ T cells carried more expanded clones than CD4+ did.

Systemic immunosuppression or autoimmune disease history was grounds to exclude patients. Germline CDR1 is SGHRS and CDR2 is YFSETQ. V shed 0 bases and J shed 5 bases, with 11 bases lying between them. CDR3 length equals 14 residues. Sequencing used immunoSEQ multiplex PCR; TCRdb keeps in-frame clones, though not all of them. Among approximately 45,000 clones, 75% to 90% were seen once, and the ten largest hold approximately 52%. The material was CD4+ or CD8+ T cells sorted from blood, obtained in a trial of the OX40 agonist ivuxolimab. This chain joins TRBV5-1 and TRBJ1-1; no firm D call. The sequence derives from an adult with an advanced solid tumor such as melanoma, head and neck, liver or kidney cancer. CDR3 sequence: CASSLARGETEAFF. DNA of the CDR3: TGCGCCAGCAGCTTGGCCAGAGGAGAGACTGAAGCTTTCTTT.